This T cell receptor beta chain was retrieved from a study of cytomegalovirus exposure and HLA in healthy donors. The study's findings and limits: TRBV6-2, TRBV6-3 and other indistinguishable V segments were excluded. In a later analysis, a genetic analysis reported fewer productive-TCR N-insertions in an Asian-associated ancestry cluster than the cohort average.

In the PCR, 60 Vbeta and 13 Jbeta primers were used. The protocol was immunoSEQ multiplex PCR, while the TCRdb copy is restricted to in-frame clones and leaves out a portion. The sample consists of approximately 100,000 clones, 75% of them appearing once. The CDR3 spans 14 residues. Germline-derived CDR1 and CDR2 are SQVTM and ANQGSEA. The ends were cut back, 4 bases at V and 0 bases at J, with 13 bases in the middle. In regard to this clone: Its antigen is unknown.

The chain uses TRBV29-1 and TRBJ2-7; D gene ambiguous. Source material: PBMCs. The TCR originated in a woman between 18 and 30 years old in good health and CMV-seropositive. The CDR3 spells CSVAPISSSYEQYF. The CDR3 region has the DNA TGCAGCGTTGCCCCCATCTCCAGCTCCTACGAGCAGTACTTC.